Following are 31 T cell receptor beta chains from one sample sequenced in a study of beta chain features in type 1 diabetes (dated by TCRdb to between 2018 and 2020). What the authors observed across the whole study: A moderate but significant shortening of TCRB CDR3 length was observed in type 1 diabetes patients in all four CD4+ subsets.

The library was built by means of the immunoSEQ multiplex PCR assay. All of the isolated RNA was reverse transcribed with the High Capacity cDNA Reverse Transcription Kit, so expressed TCRB transcripts were sequenced. TCRdb's version of the immuneACCESS table is confined to in-frame rearrangements and falls short of the full clone set. An unresolved V gene accounts for under half of the shortfall where checked; the remainder is of unknown origin. The sample records over 200,000 clones, about a tenth of which are singletons. The top ten hold around 0.017% of the sample. Their antigens are not known. Sequences were obtained from naive CD4+ T cells from blood. This sample's cell subset or site label indicates: true naive CD4+ T cells. These receptors all stem from a man in his thirties or forties with type 1 diabetes.

This chain uses TRBV5-1 with TRBJ1-4; 11 nucleotides agree with TRBD1. Germline lookup yields CDR1 SGHRS and CDR2 YFSETQ. The CDR3 covers 14 residues. V dropped 4 bases and J dropped 6; count of bases not matched to a gene: 2. The CDR3 coding sequence is TGCGCCAGCAGCCCGGGACAGGGGGATGAAAAACTGTTTTTT. Its translation is CASSPGQGDEKLFF.

This clone came up a few times. The genes are TRBV11-2 and TRBJ2-6; D possibly corresponds to TRBD1 (6 bases). Germline V gene sequence: CDR1 SGHAT, CDR2 FQNNGV. This CDR3 region has 15 residues. The V end lost 2 bases, the J end lost 4 bases, and 9 bases lay between the germline ends. The CDR3, as DNA: TGTGCCAGCAGCTTAACAGGGTTCGGGGCCAACGTCCTGACTTTC. Translating gives CASSLTGFGANVLTF.

The J gene is TRBJ1-1, the V gene TRBV5-4; D is uncertain. CDR1 SGHNT and CDR2 YYREEE come from the germline V gene (reference sequence). This CDR3 region has 13 residues. The germline V and J ends were trimmed by 0 bases and 2 bases, with 5 bases remaining between them. The CDR3 region has the DNA TGTGCCAGCAGCTTGGACACCAACACTGAAGCTTTCTTT. Translated, it gives CASSLDTNTEAFF.

This clone has a handful of counts. V usage is TRBV11-2 and J usage is TRBJ2-7; weak D call: TRBD1 (5 bases). Trimming removed 3 bases at V and 1 base at J, with 16 bases between. CDR1 is SGHAT, CDR2 FQNNGV, per germline. The length of the CDR3 is 16 residues. This CDR3 reads CASSFRVQEFSYEQYF. Here the CDR3 DNA reads TGTGCCAGCAGCTTTAGGGTACAGGAGTTTTCCTACGAGCAGTACTTC.

The rearrangement links TRBV9 to TRBJ2-1; 10 bases are a match to TRBD2. This CDR3 has 15 residues. The germline V gene has CDR1 SGDLS and CDR2 YYNGEE. V shed 0 bases and J 4 bases; nucleotides not matched to a gene: 1. The CDR3: CASSVVSGGYNEQFF. The DNA for the CDR3 is TGTGCCAGCAGCGTAGTTAGCGGGGGGTACAATGAGCAGTTCTTC.

The genes are TRBV7-3 and TRBJ2-3, with D unclear. Germline loops: CDR1 SGHTA, CDR2 FQGTGA. V lost 2 bases and J lost 0, with 6 bases in between. The CDR3 consists of 14 residues. The CDR3 loop is CASSLEASTDTQYF. The CDR3 coding sequence is TGTGCCAGCAGCTTAGAGGCTAGCACAGATACGCAGTATTTT.

The J gene is TRBJ2-1, the V gene TRBV11-2; 7 bases are shared with TRBD1. Germline CDR1 and CDR2: SGHAT and FQNNGV. With 5 bases clipped from V and 7 bases from J, the junction kept 5 bases outside the gene matches. The CDR3 totals 13 residues. CDR3 in amino acids: CASSRQGSNEQFF. The CDR3 region has the DNA TGTGCCAGCAGCAGACAGGGTTCGAATGAGCAGTTCTTC. The full variable domain, with the rest looked up from reference TRBV11-2 and TRBJ2-1, is EAGVAQSPRYKIIEKRQSVAFWCNPISGHATLYWYQQILGQGPKLLIQFQNNGVVDDSQLPKDRFSAERLKGVDSTLKIQPAKLEDSAVYLCASSRQGSNEQFFGPGTRLTVL.

Only a few counts were recorded for this clone. The V and J genes are TRBV7-9 and TRBJ2-7, with a weak D call TRBD2 (5 bases). Germline V gene data show CDR1 as SEHNR and CDR2 as FQNEAQ (reference sequence). Trimming took 6 bases from V and 0 from J, leaving 12 bases between them. The CDR3 runs to 14 residues. The CDR3 DNA sequence: TGTGCCAGCAGGCCAATGGCGGGCTCCTACGAGCAGTACTTC. It yields the protein CASRPMAGSYEQYF.

This clone was picked up a small number of times. The chain uses TRBV4-2 and TRBJ2-4, with 14 bases matching TRBD2. This CDR3 region has 18 residues. V was clipped by 4 bases and J by 7 bases; unmatched bases: 12. CDR1 and CDR2 from the germline V gene are LGHNA and YNFKEQ. The CDR3 region is CASSLRTGTSGGINIQYF. The CDR3 nucleotides read TGTGCCAGCAGCCTCCGAACCGGGACTAGCGGGGGTATCAACATTCAGTACTTC.

This clone has only a few counts. The gene calls are TRBV25-1 and TRBJ1-6; D is unclear. The V end was cut by 3 bases, the J end by 9 bases, with 12 bases between. This CDR3 spans 14 amino acids. Per the germline V gene, CDR1 is MGHDK and CDR2 is SYGVNS. CDR3 coding DNA: TGTGCCAGCAGTGACCATGGTGACACTTCACCCCTCCACTTT. It yields the protein CASSDHGDTSPLHF.

The chain joins TRBV19 to TRBJ1-4; 10 bases are shared with TRBD1. The CDR3 is 13 residues long. V lost 7 bases, J lost 6 bases, and 2 bases stayed unmatched. Germline V gene sequence: CDR1 LNHDA, CDR2 SQIVND (reference sequence). The CDR3 region has the DNA TGTGCCAGTACCGGGACAGGGGATGAAAAACTGTTTTTT. Protein sequence: CASTGTGDEKLFF. The whole variable domain, filled in from reference TRBV19 and TRBJ1-4, reads DGGITQSPKYLFRKEGQNVTLSCEQNLNHDAMYWYRQDPGQGLRLIYYSQIVNDFQKGDIAEGYSVSREKKESFPLTVTSAQKNPTAFYLCASTGTGDEKLFFGSGTQLSVL.

This chain links TRBV27 with TRBJ1-5; 11 positions match TRBD1. Germline CDR1 and CDR2: MNHEY and SMNVEV (reference sequence). The V gene end was trimmed by 6 bases and the J gene end by 0 bases; junction bases not matched to a gene: 10. The CDR3 loop spans 18 amino acids. The CDR3 DNA follows: TGTGCCAGCAGGCCCTACACCGGGACAGGGGGTAGCAATCAGCCCCAGCATTTT. It specifies CASRPYTGTGGSNQPQHF.

The V and J genes are TRBV29-1 and TRBJ2-7, with D possibly being TRBD2 (6 bases). This CDR3 contains 15 residues. V lost 7 bases and J lost 5, with 24 bases in between. Germline V gene data show CDR1 as SQVTM and CDR2 as ANQGSEA. DNA of the CDR3: TGCAGCGCGGGGGATCTAAGGACATCAGGCCACGAGCAGTACTTC. Its protein product is CSAGDLRTSGHEQYF.

The V gene is TRBV5-1, the J gene TRBJ1-1, with a possible D match to TRBD1 (5 bases). V was trimmed by 3 bases and J by 3 bases, leaving 12 bases between them. The CDR3 is 14 residues long. The germline V gene has CDR1 SGHRS and CDR2 YFSETQ. The CDR3 DNA reads TGCGCCAGCAGCTGGACGGGGGGGGACACTGAAGCTTTCTTT. It specifies CASSWTGGDTEAFF.

The rearrangement uses TRBV2 and TRBJ1-6; 7 bases align to TRBD1. V was clipped by 8 bases and J by 4 bases; unmatched bases: 2. Germline V gene data show CDR1 as SNHLY and CDR2 as FYNNEI. The CDR3 has 13 residues. The CDR3 DNA sequence: TGTGCCAGCGGGACAGATTATAATTCACCCCTCCACTTT. Amino acids: CASGTDYNSPLHF.

V and J are TRBV6-5 and TRBJ1-2; TRBD1 matches 10 bases. Germline V gene data show CDR1 as MNHEY and CDR2 as SVGAGI. V lost 5 bases to trimming and J lost 3 bases; unmatched junction nucleotides: 3. The CDR3 totals 14 residues. The CDR3 DNA is TGTGCCAGCAGTGCCGGGACAGGGGACTATGGCTACACCTTC. Its translation is CASSAGTGDYGYTF.

Turning to this clone: The junction differs from germline at one of its ends, possibly a read error. V is TRBV5-1 and J is TRBJ1-1; D call uncertain. This CDR3 contains 14 residues. CDR1 SGHRS and CDR2 YFSETQ come from the germline V gene. The CDR3 region is CASNLQNANTEAFF. CDR3 DNA sequence: TGCGCCAGCAACTTGCAGAATGCAAACACTGAAGCTTTCTTT.

The rearrangement links TRBV12-5 to TRBJ2-2, with 12 bases matching TRBD2. V lost 5 bases to trimming and J lost 7 bases; unmatched junction nucleotides: 5. Germline V gene data show CDR1 as LGHNT and CDR2 as FRNRAP. The CDR3 spans 15 residues. This chain's CDR3 is CASGTSGGHGGELFF. The CDR3 coding sequence is TGTGCTAGTGGTACTAGCGGGGGGCATGGCGGGGAGCTGTTTTTT.

The chain carries TRBV28 and TRBJ2-4, with 8 bases fitting TRBD2. CDR1 and CDR2 from the germline V gene are MDHEN and SYDVKM. Trimming removed 4 bases from V and 5 bases from J; junction bases left unmatched: 7. CDR3 size: 15 residues. In DNA form, the CDR3 reads TGTGCCAGCAGTTCGGCCGGGACTAGAGAAAACATTCAGTACTTC. This encodes CASSSAGTRENIQYF.

The rearrangement joins TRBV27 to TRBJ2-7; 7 nucleotides line up with TRBD1. This CDR3 region has 14 residues. The germline gives CDR1 MNHEY, CDR2 SMNVEV (reference sequence). V lost 6 bases and J lost 0; bases outside the gene matches: 5. Written as DNA, the CDR3 is TGTGCCAGCAGCCGGACAGGCACCTCCTACGAGCAGTACTTC. Translation gives CASSRTGTSYEQYF.

This clone was picked up a small number of times. The chain joins TRBV5-1 to TRBJ2-1; 7 positions match TRBD1. The length of the CDR3 is 16 residues. Losses at the gene ends were 2 bases for V and 3 bases for J; bases not matched to a gene: 8. Germline-derived CDR1 and CDR2 are SGHRS and YFSETQ. The CDR3 DNA reads as TGCGCCAGCAGCTTCATCCGGGACAGAGTCTACAATGAGCAGTTCTTC. The encoded protein is CASSFIRDRVYNEQFF. The full variable domain, in which reference TRBV5-1 and TRBJ2-1 provide the parts outside the CDR3, is KAGVTQTPRYLIKTRGQQVTLSCSPISGHRSVSWYQQTPGQGLQFLFEYFSETQRNKGNFPGRFSGRQFSNSRSEMNVSTLELGDSALYLCASSFIRDRVYNEQFFGPGTRLTVL.

The genes are TRBV18 and TRBJ2-3; no firm D call. The CDR3 runs 14 residues. V was shortened by 1 base and J by 1 base, with 6 bases between the two germline ends. Germline CDR1 KGHSH, CDR2 LQKENI. CDR3 sequence: CASSPQHGTDTQYF. CDR3 coding DNA: TGTGCCAGCTCACCACAGCACGGCACAGATACGCAGTATTTT.

This sequence joins TRBV9 and TRBJ1-5, with D possibly matching TRBD1 (6 bases). In germline, CDR1 is SGDLS, CDR2 YYNGEE. Trimming took off 1 base at V and 7 bases at J, with 12 bases between the two ends. This CDR3 has 14 residues. The CDR3 protein is CASSVPSGQQPQHF. The CDR3 DNA sequence: TGTGCCAGCAGCGTACCCTCGGGACAACAGCCCCAGCATTTT. The full variable domain, its missing parts supplied by reference TRBV9 and TRBJ1-5, is DSGVTQTPKHLITATGQRVTLRCSPRSGDLSVYWYQQSLDQGLQFLIQYYNGEERAKGNILERFSAQQFPDLHSELNLSSLELGDSALYFCASSVPSGQQPQHFGDGTRLSIL.

This chain connects TRBV27 to TRBJ1-1; D not certain. The germline CDR1 and CDR2 sequences are MNHEY and SMNVEV (reference sequence). Trimming left V 6 bases short and J 1 base short, with 18 bases between. This CDR3 has 16 amino acids. The CDR3 reads CASSPLLSVANTEAFF. CDR3 sequence (DNA): TGTGCCAGCAGCCCCCTTCTCAGTGTCGCGAACACTGAAGCTTTCTTT.

This clone was observed a few times. This rearrangement joins TRBV7-2 to TRBJ1-6, with TRBD1 identical over 7 bases. The ends lost 0 bases at V and 6 bases at J; junction bases unmatched: 2. The CDR3 is 15 residues long. The germline CDR1 and CDR2 sequences are SGHTA and FQGNSA. The CDR3 DNA reads TGTGCCAGCAGCTTAGCCGACAGGGTTAATTCACCCCTCCACTTT. Translated: CASSLADRVNSPLHF.

The J gene is TRBJ2-1, the V gene TRBV5-4; possibly TRBD1 for D (5 bases). Trimming shortened V by 0 bases and J by 0 bases, and 10 bases separated the two germline ends. CDR3 length: 16 amino acids. Germline CDR1 and CDR2: SGHNT and YYREEE (reference sequence). The CDR3 loop is CASSLGGRSSYNEQFF. CDR3 coding DNA: TGTGCCAGCAGCTTGGGGGGCCGAAGCTCCTACAATGAGCAGTTCTTC.

This clone was recorded a few times. The chain carries TRBV14 and TRBJ1-1, with 8 positions matching TRBD1. The CDR3 has 16 amino acids. Germline CDR1 and CDR2: SGHDN and FVKESK. Trimming cost V 10 bases and J 0 bases; bases outside gene matches: 13. The CDR3 region is CATSGAGGPLNTEAFF. Written as DNA, the CDR3 is TGTGCCACCTCCGGGGCAGGGGGCCCCTTGAACACTGAAGCTTTCTTT.

There are a few counts of this clone. The rearrangement uses TRBV10-3 and TRBJ2-5; 8 nucleotides agree with TRBD2. CDR3 size: 15 residues. The V segment lost 5 bases and the J segment 0 bases; nucleotides outside the gene matches: 5. The germline CDR1 and CDR2 sequences are ENHRY and SYGVKD. CDR3 protein: CAISNYGGDQETQYF. The CDR3 nucleotides read TGTGCCATCAGTAATTACGGGGGGGACCAAGAGACCCAGTACTTC.

The chain is built from TRBV9 and TRBJ1-5; unclear D gene. CDR3 length equals 13 residues. Germline-derived CDR1 and CDR2 are SGDLS and YYNGEE. Trimming removed 1 base from V and 7 bases from J, with 9 bases in between. Here the CDR3 reads CASSVTAGQPQHF. The CDR3, as DNA: TGTGCCAGCAGCGTAACCGCTGGCCAGCCCCAGCATTTT.

This clone came up a few times. The V gene is TRBV5-6, the J gene TRBJ2-3; D remains unclear. The CDR3 is 14 amino acids. V lost 0 bases to trimming and J lost 4 bases, with 9 bases between them. Germline loops: CDR1 SGHDT, CDR2 YYEEEE. The CDR3 bases are TGTGCCAGCAGCTTGGCCTCAGAGGCAGATACGCAGTATTTT. Residues: CASSLASEADTQYF.

Only a few counts were recorded for this clone. The chain joins TRBV14 to TRBJ1-6; D gene uncertain. The length of the CDR3 is 13 residues. V lost 5 bases, J lost 7 bases, and 9 bases lay in between. Per germline, CDR1 SGHDN and CDR2 FVKESK. The CDR3 DNA reads TGTGCCAGCAGCACTTTAGCCAATTCACCCCTCCACTTT. It specifies CASSTLANSPLHF.